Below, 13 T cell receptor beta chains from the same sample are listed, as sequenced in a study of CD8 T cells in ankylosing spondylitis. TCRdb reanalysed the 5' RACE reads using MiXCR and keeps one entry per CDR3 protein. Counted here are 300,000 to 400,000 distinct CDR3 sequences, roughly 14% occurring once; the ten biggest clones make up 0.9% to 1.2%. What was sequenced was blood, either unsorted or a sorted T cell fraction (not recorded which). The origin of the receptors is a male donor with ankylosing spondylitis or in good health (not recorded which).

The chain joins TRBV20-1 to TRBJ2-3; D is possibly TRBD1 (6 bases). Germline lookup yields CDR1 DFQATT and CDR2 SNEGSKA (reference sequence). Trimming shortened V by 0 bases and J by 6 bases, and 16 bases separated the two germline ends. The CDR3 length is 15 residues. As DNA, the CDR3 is TGCAGTGCTAGAGATAGAAGGCAGGGGATGGATACGCAGTATTTT. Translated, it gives CSARDRRQGMDTQYF.

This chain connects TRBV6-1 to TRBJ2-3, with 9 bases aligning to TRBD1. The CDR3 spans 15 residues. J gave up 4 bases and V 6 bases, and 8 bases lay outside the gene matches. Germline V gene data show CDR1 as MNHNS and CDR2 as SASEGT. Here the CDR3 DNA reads TGTGCCAGCAGGCAACCTGGACAGGGGTCAGATACGCAGTATTTT. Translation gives CASRQPGQGSDTQYF.

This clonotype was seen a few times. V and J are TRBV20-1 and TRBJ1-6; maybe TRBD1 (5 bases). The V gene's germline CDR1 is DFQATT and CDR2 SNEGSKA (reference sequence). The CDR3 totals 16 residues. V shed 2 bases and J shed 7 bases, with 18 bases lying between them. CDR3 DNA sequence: TGCAGTGCTAGAAAAGGGGCAGGGCTGACAAATTCACCCCTCCACTTT. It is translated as CSARKGAGLTNSPLHF.

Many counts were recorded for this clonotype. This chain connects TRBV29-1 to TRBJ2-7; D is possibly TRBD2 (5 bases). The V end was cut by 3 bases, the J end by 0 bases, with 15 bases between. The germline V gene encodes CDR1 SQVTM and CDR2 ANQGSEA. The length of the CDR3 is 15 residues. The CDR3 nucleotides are TGCAGCGTTGAGGGAGTGGGTGGGAGCTCCTACGAGCAGTACTTC. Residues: CSVEGVGGSSYEQYF.

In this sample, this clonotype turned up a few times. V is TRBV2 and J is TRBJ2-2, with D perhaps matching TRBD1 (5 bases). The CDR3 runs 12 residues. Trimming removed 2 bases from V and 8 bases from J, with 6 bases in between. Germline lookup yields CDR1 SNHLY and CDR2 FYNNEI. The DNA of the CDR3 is TGTGCCAGCAGTGAATCAGGGGGGGAGCTGTTTTTT. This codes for CASSESGGELFF.

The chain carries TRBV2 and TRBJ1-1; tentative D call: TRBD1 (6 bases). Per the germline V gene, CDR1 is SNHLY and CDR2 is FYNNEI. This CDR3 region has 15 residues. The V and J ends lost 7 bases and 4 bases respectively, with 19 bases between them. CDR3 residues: CASKNGQPGATEAFF. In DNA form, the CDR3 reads TGTGCCAGCAAGAACGGACAGCCAGGGGCCACTGAAGCTTTCTTT. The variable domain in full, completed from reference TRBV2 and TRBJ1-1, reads EPEVTQTPSHQVTQMGQEVILRCVPISNHLYFYWYRQILGQKVEFLVSFYNNEISEKSEIFDDQFSVERPDGSNFTLKIRSTKLEDSAMYFCASKNGQPGATEAFFGQGTRLTVV.

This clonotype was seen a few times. In DNA form, the CDR3 reads TGTGCCAGCACCCGAACAGGGGGCCGAAGCTATGGCTACACCTTC. This translates into CASTRTGGRSYGYTF. The chain has TRBV12-3 or TRBV12-4 and TRBJ1-2; 9 bases map to TRBD1. There are 15 residues in the CDR3. After removal of 7 bases from V and 4 bases from J, the junction contained 10 bases not matched to a gene.

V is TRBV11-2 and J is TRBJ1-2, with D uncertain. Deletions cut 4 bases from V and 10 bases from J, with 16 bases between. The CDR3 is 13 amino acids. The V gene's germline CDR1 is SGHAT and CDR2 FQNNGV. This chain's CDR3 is CASSSAAVGLYTF. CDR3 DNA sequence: TGTGCCAGCAGCTCCGCGGCAGTCGGCCTCTACACCTTC.

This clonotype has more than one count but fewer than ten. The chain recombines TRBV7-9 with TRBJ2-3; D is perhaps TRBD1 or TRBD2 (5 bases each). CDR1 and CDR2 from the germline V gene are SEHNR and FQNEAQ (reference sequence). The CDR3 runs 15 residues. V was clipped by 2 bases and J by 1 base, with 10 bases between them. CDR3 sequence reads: CASSLSTGRTDTQYF. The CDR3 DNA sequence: TGTGCCAGCAGCTTATCGACGGGGCGCACAGATACGCAGTATTTT.

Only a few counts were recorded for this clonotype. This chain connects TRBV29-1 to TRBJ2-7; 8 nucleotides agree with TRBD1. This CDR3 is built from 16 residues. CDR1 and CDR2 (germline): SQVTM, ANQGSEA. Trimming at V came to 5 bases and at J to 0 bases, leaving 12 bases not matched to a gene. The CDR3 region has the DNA TGCAGCGTTACCCCCACTAGGGACAGGCGCTCCTACGAGCAGTACTTC. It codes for CSVTPTRDRRSYEQYF.

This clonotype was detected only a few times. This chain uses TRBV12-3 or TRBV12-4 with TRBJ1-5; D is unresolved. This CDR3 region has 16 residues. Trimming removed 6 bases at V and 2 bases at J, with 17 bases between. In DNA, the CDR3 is TGTGCCAGCAGCTCACACGGTGGAGGCGGCAATCAGCCCCAGCATTTT. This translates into CASSSHGGGGNQPQHF.

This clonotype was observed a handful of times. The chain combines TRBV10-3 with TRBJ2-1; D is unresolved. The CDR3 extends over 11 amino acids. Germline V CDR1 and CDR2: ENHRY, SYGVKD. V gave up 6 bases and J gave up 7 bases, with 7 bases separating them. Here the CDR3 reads CAISRENEQFF. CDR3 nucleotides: TGTGCCATCAGCCGAGAGAATGAGCAGTTCTTC.

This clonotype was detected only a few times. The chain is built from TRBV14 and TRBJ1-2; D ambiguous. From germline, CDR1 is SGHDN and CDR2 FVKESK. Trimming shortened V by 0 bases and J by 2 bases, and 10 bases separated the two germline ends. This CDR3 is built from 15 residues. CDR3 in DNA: TGTGCCAGCAGCCAAGATTTAGGAAGAAACTATGGCTACACCTTC. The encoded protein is CASSQDLGRNYGYTF. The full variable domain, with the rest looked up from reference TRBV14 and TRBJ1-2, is EAGVTQFPSHSVIEKGQTVTLRCDPISGHDNLYWYRRVMGKEIKFLLHFVKESKQDESGMPNNRFLAERTGGTYSTLKVQPAELEDSGVYFCASSQDLGRNYGYTFGSGTRLTVV.